One and the same sample provided the 30 T cell receptor beta chains below, sequenced in a study of shared clonotypes between healthy human individuals. Assay: immunoSEQ multiplex PCR; the TCRdb copy retains only in-frame clones and omits some. This table holds more than 150,000 clones, 85% to 95% found once. Sequencing was done on a sample of naive CD4+ T cells sorted from blood. The subset was: CD45RA+ positively selected. These receptors were obtained from a woman in her twenties or thirties in good health.

This chain links TRBV28 with TRBJ2-7, with TRBD2 matching over 14 bases. The ends lost 4 bases at V and 2 bases at J; junction bases unmatched: 10. CDR1 MDHEN and CDR2 SYDVKM come from the germline V gene. The CDR3 contains 18 residues. The CDR3 sequence: CASSSPIGTSGSPYEQYF. CDR3 in DNA: TGTGCCAGCAGTTCCCCAATAGGGACTAGCGGGAGTCCCTACGAGCAGTACTTC.

As DNA, the CDR3 is TGCGCCAGCAGCCAAGTCGGGTTAGCCAAAAACATTCAGTACTTC. Protein: CASSQVGLAKNIQYF. The chain links TRBV4-1 to TRBJ2-4; D uncertain. V was trimmed by 1 base and J by 0 bases, leaving 7 bases between them. Germline values: CDR1 MGHRA, CDR2 YSYEKL. This CDR3 comprises 15 residues.

The rearrangement links TRBV6-5 to TRBJ2-2, with 12 bases aligning to TRBD2. V shed 1 base, J shed 5 bases, and the junction held 2 bases outside the gene matches. Germline assignment: CDR1 MNHEY and CDR2 SVGAGI. CDR3 length equals 16 residues. The CDR3 nucleotides read TGTGCCAGCAGTTACTATGGGACTAGCGGGACCGGGGAGCTGTTTTTT. Encoded protein: CASSYYGTSGTGELFF.

The chain recombines TRBV19 with TRBJ1-5; D not certain. This CDR3 is built from 15 residues. CDR1 and CDR2 from the germline V gene are LNHDA and SQIVND (reference sequence). The V and J ends lost 6 bases and 8 bases respectively, with 20 bases between them. The CDR3 sequence: CASRARGGVGKPQHF. Written as DNA, the CDR3 is TGTGCCAGTAGGGCCCGGGGTGGGGTAGGAAAGCCCCAGCATTTT.

The V and J genes are TRBV4-1 and TRBJ2-2; the D gene could be TRBD1 or TRBD2 (7 bases each). Per the germline V gene, CDR1 is MGHRA and CDR2 is YSYEKL. The V and J ends lost 0 bases and 2 bases respectively, with 10 bases between them. The CDR3 totals 16 residues. CDR3 protein: CASSQEGGGNTGELFF. The CDR3 DNA sequence: TGCGCCAGCAGCCAAGAGGGAGGGGGCAACACCGGGGAGCTGTTTTTT.

The CDR3 DNA is TGTGCCAGCGGCCAAACCGGGACGACTTTTGGTAGGAACACTGAAGCTTTCTTT. This encodes CASGQTGTTFGRNTEAFF. The genes are TRBV11-2 and TRBJ1-1; tentative D call: TRBD1 (5 bases). Germline V CDR1 and CDR2: SGHAT, FQNNGV. V shed 8 bases and J shed 1 base, with 26 bases lying between them. The CDR3 is made up of 18 amino acids.

The rearrangement uses TRBV29-1 and TRBJ2-3; D ambiguous. Trimming shortened V by 3 bases and J by 6 bases, and 1 base separated the two germline ends. CDR1 is SQVTM, CDR2 ANQGSEA, per germline. The CDR3 length is 9 residues. CDR3 in amino acids: CSVEDTQYF. The CDR3 DNA follows: TGCAGCGTTGAGGATACGCAGTATTTT.

The chain combines TRBV28 with TRBJ1-1, with D hard to call. Between the trimmed V and J ends, which lost 6 bases and 0 bases, there was a span of 8 bases. The germline V gene has CDR1 MDHEN and CDR2 SYDVKM. This CDR3 is built from 13 residues. This CDR3 is CASRVRLNTEAFF. CDR3 nucleotides: TGTGCCAGCAGGGTAAGATTGAACACTGAAGCTTTCTTT. Variable domain in full (rest from reference TRBV28 and TRBJ1-1): DVKVTQSSRYLVKRTGEKVFLECVQDMDHENMFWYRQDPGLGLRLIYFSYDVKMKEKGDIPEGYSVSREKKERFSLILESASTNQTSMYLCASRVRLNTEAFFGQGTRLTVV.

V and J are TRBV18 and TRBJ2-3, with a possible D match to TRBD2 (6 bases). The V gene's germline CDR1 is KGHSH and CDR2 LQKENI. Between the trimmed V and J ends, which lost 0 bases and 2 bases, there was a span of 9 bases. This CDR3 comprises 15 residues. The CDR3 nucleotides are TGTGCCAGCTCACCACCGGGACTCAACACAGATACGCAGTATTTT. Protein: CASSPPGLNTDTQYF.

The chain combines TRBV5-4 with TRBJ2-3; TRBD1 matches at 9 bases. CDR3 length: 15 amino acids. From germline, CDR1 is SGHNT and CDR2 YYREEE (reference sequence). V lost 4 bases and J lost 2; bases outside the gene matches: 5. The DNA of the CDR3 is TGTGCCAGCAGCCGGAGACAGGGGGACACAGATACGCAGTATTTT. Translated, it gives CASSRRQGDTDTQYF.

This chain uses TRBV11-2 with TRBJ1-3; D uncertain. V gave up 3 bases and J gave up 4 bases, with 10 bases separating them. Germline V gene sequence: CDR1 SGHAT, CDR2 FQNNGV. The CDR3 totals 14 residues. CDR3 in DNA: TGTGCCAGCAGCTTGGCCCCATCGGGAAACACCATATATTTT. This gives the protein CASSLAPSGNTIYF.

The rearrangement joins TRBV7-3 to TRBJ2-7, with 7 nucleotides matching TRBD1. The CDR3 contains 16 residues. Germline V gene sequence: CDR1 SGHTA, CDR2 FQGTGA. V lost 5 bases to trimming and J lost 1 base; unmatched junction nucleotides: 11. The CDR3 DNA reads TGTGCCAGCAGCCCGAAGCAGGGACAGAGATCCTACGAGCAGTACTTC. Translation gives CASSPKQGQRSYEQYF.

The chain is built from TRBV18 and TRBJ2-7, with 8 positions matching TRBD1. CDR1 is KGHSH and CDR2 is LQKENI in the germline V gene. This CDR3 contains 13 residues. The V gene end was trimmed by 6 bases and the J gene end by 0 bases; junction bases not matched to a gene: 1. DNA for the CDR3: TGTGCCAGCTCGGGACAGGCCTCCTACGAGCAGTACTTC. Encoded protein: CASSGQASYEQYF.

In its sample, this clone was seen a few times. This chain uses TRBV28 with TRBJ1-5; D is unclear. The V gene's germline CDR1 is MDHEN and CDR2 SYDVKM. The CDR3 is 10 amino acids. Deletions cut 8 bases from V and 15 bases from J, with 14 bases between. This chain's CDR3 is CASGPTAGHF. Written as DNA, the CDR3 is TGTGCCAGCGGACCCACAGCGGGGCATTTT.

This clone has just one count. The chain couples TRBV5-1 to TRBJ1-2; possibly TRBD1 for D (5 bases). V was clipped by 4 bases and J by 0 bases, with 10 bases between them. The germline gives CDR1 SGHRS, CDR2 YFSETQ. This CDR3 contains 14 residues. The CDR3 spells CASSGDGANYGYTF. CDR3 bases: TGCGCCAGCAGCGGGGACGGCGCTAACTATGGCTACACCTTC.

This clone was picked up a small number of times. This chain uses TRBV7-8 with TRBJ2-7, with D perhaps TRBD2 (6 bases). This CDR3 is 13 amino acids long. V shed 1 base and J shed 2 bases, with 6 bases lying between them. The germline gives CDR1 SGHVS, CDR2 FQNEAQ. The CDR3 loop is CASSLGRAYEQYF. The CDR3 DNA reads as TGTGCCAGCAGCTTAGGGAGGGCCTACGAGCAGTACTTC.

The chain couples TRBV11-2 to TRBJ2-2; D call uncertain. The ends were cut back, 2 bases at V and 5 bases at J, with 15 bases in the middle. The CDR3 consists of 16 residues. Germline CDR1 reads SGHAT; CDR2 reads FQNNGV. DNA of the CDR3: TGTGCCAGCAGCTTAATATGGCCGGACGGGACCGGGGAGCTGTTTTTT. Translation gives CASSLIWPDGTGELFF.

V and J are TRBV28 and TRBJ2-7; 10 bases align to TRBD2. V shed 3 bases, J shed 2 bases, and the junction held 4 bases outside the gene matches. CDR1 and CDR2 (germline): MDHEN, SYDVKM. This CDR3 comprises 15 residues. DNA of the CDR3: TGTGCCAGCAGTTTCCCCGGACTAGCGGCCTACGAGCAGTACTTC. It is translated as CASSFPGLAAYEQYF.

The gene calls are TRBV29-1 and TRBJ2-5; TRBD2 aligns across 11 bases. The DNA matches TRBJ2-7 better at its end, which makes the J call doubtful. The length of the CDR3 is 13 residues. Per germline, CDR1 SQVTM and CDR2 ANQGSEA. CDR3 sequence reads: CSVVAGGSDEQYF. The CDR3 DNA follows: TGCAGCGTTGTAGCGGGAGGGTCTGACGAGCAGTACTTC.

CDR3: CATHGGSLYEQYF. DNA of the CDR3: TGTGCCACTCATGGGGGGTCCCTCTACGAGCAGTACTTC. The rearrangement joins TRBV25-1 to TRBJ2-5; weak D call: TRBD2 (6 bases). TRBJ2-7 explains the end of the DNA better; the J call may be wrong. Germline CDR1 and CDR2: MGHDK and SYGVNS. This CDR3 contains 13 residues.

This chain's CDR3 is CSAQTGGDYGYTF. CDR3 nucleotides: TGCAGCGCCCAGACAGGGGGTGACTATGGCTACACCTTC. The V call is TRBV29-1, the J call TRBJ1-2; TRBD1 matches 9 bases. The CDR3 totals 13 residues. V lost 7 bases, J lost 3 bases, and 6 bases stayed unmatched. Per the germline V gene, CDR1 is SQVTM and CDR2 is ANQGSEA.

The chain carries TRBV5-5 and TRBJ1-5, with a tentative D call TRBD1 (5 bases). Trimming took 3 bases from V and 3 from J, leaving 22 bases between them. Germline V gives CDR1 SGHKS, CDR2 YYEKEE (reference sequence). The CDR3 has 18 residues. Here the CDR3 reads CASSWGVWDDSYNQPQHF. CDR3 in DNA: TGTGCCAGCAGCTGGGGGGTCTGGGATGACAGCTACAATCAGCCCCAGCATTTT.

CDR3 in amino acids: CASSPGSTGTGDEQYF. CDR3 DNA: TGTGCCAGCTCACCGGGGTCAACAGGGACAGGTGACGAGCAGTACTTC. The rearrangement joins TRBV18 to TRBJ2-7; TRBD1 agrees at 8 bases. CDR1 KGHSH and CDR2 LQKENI come from the germline V gene. Trimming took 3 bases from V and 5 from J; bases not matched to a gene: 12. The CDR3 spans 16 residues.

CDR3 DNA sequence: TGTGCCAGCAGCTCCTCAGGGGGATCGGACGAGCAGTACTTC. The encoded protein is CASSSSGGSDEQYF. V usage is TRBV7-9 and J usage is TRBJ2-5; 7 positions agree with TRBD1. The DNA matches TRBJ2-7 better at its end, which makes the J call doubtful. The CDR3 extends over 14 amino acids. CDR1 and CDR2 (germline): SEHNR, FQNEAQ (reference sequence).

This clone occurred a few times. The rearrangement uses TRBV30 and TRBJ1-1; D remains ambiguous. Looked up from germline, CDR1 is GTSNPN and CDR2 is SVGIG (reference sequence). Trimming shortened V by 4 bases and J by 2 bases, and 8 bases separated the two germline ends. The CDR3 length is 12 residues. The CDR3, as DNA: TGTGCCTGGAAAGAAGGTAACACTGAAGCTTTCTTT. Translating it yields CAWKEGNTEAFF.

V is TRBV7-9 and J is TRBJ2-5; no firm D call. V was trimmed by 2 bases and J by 0 bases, leaving 7 bases between them. The CDR3 consists of 14 residues. CDR1 and CDR2 (germline): SEHNR, FQNEAQ (reference sequence). In DNA form, the CDR3 reads TGTGCCAGCAGCTTACATCCGTACCAAGAGACCCAGTACTTC. Translation: CASSLHPYQETQYF.

This clone has only one observation. The V gene is TRBV6-1, the J gene TRBJ2-2; no clear D. Germline V gives CDR1 MNHNS, CDR2 SASEGT. The CDR3 totals 15 residues. V lost 4 bases and J lost 1, with 10 bases in between. CDR3 sequence (DNA): TGTGCCAGCAGTGCCCAAACAGAGAACACCGGGGAGCTGTTTTTT. Translated, it gives CASSAQTENTGELFF.

In this sample, this clone turned up once. The J gene is TRBJ1-5, the V gene TRBV10-2; 8 nucleotides line up with TRBD1. Germline-derived CDR1 and CDR2 are WSHSY and SAAADI. CDR3 length equals 14 residues. J gave up 6 bases and V 5 bases, and 6 bases lay outside the gene matches. The CDR3 reads CASSMTGDSQPQHF. The CDR3 nucleotides read TGCGCCAGCAGTATGACAGGGGATAGTCAGCCCCAGCATTTT.

This CDR3 is CASSIGRAGNTIYF. The CDR3 DNA follows: TGTGCCAGCAGCATTGGCAGGGCCGGAAACACCATATATTTT. The chain combines TRBV5-4 with TRBJ1-3, with a tentative D call TRBD1 (5 bases). Per germline, CDR1 SGHNT and CDR2 YYREEE (reference sequence). The CDR3 has 14 residues. V lost 4 bases to trimming and J lost 4 bases, with 12 bases between them.

The V call is TRBV13, the J call TRBJ2-2; TRBD1 matches 11 bases. V was pared by 5 bases and J by 6 bases, with 2 bases of the junction left unmatched. Germline V lookup: CDR1 PRHDT, CDR2 FYEKMQ (reference sequence). This CDR3 has 14 residues. The CDR3 loop is CASSLGQGAGELFF. DNA for the CDR3: TGTGCCAGCAGCCTGGGACAGGGGGCCGGGGAGCTGTTTTTT.